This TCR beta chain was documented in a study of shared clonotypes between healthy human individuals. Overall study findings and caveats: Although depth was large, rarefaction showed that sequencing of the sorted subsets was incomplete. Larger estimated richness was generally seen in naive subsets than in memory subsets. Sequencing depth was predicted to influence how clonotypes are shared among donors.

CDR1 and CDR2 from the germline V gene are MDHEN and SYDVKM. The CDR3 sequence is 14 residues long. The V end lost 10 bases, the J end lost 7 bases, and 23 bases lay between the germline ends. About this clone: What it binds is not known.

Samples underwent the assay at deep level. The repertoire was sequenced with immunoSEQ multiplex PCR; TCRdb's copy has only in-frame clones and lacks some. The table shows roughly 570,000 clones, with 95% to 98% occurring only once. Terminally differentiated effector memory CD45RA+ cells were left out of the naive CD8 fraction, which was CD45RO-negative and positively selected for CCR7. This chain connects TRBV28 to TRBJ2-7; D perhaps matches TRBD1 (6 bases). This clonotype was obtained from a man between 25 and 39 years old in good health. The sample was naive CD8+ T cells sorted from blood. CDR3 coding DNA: TGTGCCATCGACAAACGGGACACTTTCGGGGAGCAGTACTTC. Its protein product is CAIDKRDTFGEQYF.